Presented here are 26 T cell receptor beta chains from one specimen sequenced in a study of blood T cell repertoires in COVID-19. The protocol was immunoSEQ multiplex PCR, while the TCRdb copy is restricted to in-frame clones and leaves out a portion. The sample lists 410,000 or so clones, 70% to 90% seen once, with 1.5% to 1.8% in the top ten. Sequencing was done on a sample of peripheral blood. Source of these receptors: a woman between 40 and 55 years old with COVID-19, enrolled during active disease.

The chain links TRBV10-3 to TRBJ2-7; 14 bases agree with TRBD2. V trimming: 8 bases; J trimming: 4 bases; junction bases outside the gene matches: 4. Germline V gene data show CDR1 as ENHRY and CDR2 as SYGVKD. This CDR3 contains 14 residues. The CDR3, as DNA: TGTGCCATCCGGGGACTAGCGGGGGCTTACGAGCAGTACTTC. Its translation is CAIRGLAGAYEQYF.

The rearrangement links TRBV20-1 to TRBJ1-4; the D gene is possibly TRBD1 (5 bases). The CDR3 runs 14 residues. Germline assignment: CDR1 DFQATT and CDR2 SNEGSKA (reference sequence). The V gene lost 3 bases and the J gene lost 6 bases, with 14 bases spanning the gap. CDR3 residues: CSASTGGRDEKLFF. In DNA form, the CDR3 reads TGCAGTGCTAGTACGGGGGGACGGGATGAAAAACTGTTTTTT.

The CDR3 region is CAWSAGRGQEKLFF. CDR3 DNA sequence: TGTGCCTGGAGCGCGGGCAGGGGGCAAGAAAAACTGTTTTTT. This rearrangement joins TRBV30 to TRBJ1-4; 8 nucleotides match TRBD1. CDR3 length: 14 residues. The germline V gene encodes CDR1 GTSNPN and CDR2 SVGIG (reference sequence). V dropped 3 bases and J dropped 8; count of bases not matched to a gene: 8.

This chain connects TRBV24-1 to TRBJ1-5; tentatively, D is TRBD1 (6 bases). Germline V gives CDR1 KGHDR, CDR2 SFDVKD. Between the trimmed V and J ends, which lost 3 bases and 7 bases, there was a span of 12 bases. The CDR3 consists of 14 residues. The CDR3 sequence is CATSDHRVRQPQHF. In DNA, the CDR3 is TGTGCCACCAGTGATCACAGGGTCCGGCAGCCCCAGCATTTT.

CDR3 loop: CASSVDGRGNEQYF. CDR3 DNA sequence: TGTGCCAGCAGCGTAGACGGGAGAGGCAACGAGCAGTACTTC. The chain joins TRBV9 to TRBJ2-7, with D possibly being TRBD2 (6 bases). The CDR3 is made up of 14 amino acids. The germline V gene has CDR1 SGDLS and CDR2 YYNGEE. Trimming took 0 bases from V and 5 from J, leaving 12 bases between them.

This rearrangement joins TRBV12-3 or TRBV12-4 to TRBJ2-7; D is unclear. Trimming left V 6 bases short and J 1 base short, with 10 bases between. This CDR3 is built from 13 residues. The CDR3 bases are TGTGCCAGCAGCCTAATGCCTTCCTACGAGCAGTACTTC. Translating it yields CASSLMPSYEQYF.

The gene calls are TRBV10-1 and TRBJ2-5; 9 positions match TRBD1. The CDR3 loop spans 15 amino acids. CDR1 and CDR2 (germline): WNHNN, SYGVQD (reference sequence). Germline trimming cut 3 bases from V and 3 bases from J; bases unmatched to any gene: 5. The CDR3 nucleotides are TGCGCCAGCAGTGATAAGGGACAGGGTAAAGAGACCCAGTACTTC. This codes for CASSDKGQGKETQYF.

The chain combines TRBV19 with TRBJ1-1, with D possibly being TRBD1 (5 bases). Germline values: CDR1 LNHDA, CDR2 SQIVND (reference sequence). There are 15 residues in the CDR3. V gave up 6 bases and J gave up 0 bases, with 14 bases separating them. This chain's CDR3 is CASRPPGGVNTEAFF. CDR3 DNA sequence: TGTGCCAGTAGGCCTCCTGGAGGGGTGAACACTGAAGCTTTCTTT.

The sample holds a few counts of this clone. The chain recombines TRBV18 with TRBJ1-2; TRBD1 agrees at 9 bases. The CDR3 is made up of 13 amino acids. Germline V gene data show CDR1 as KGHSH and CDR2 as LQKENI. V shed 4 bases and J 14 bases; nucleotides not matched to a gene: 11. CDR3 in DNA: TGTGCCAGCTCACGGGACAGGGAGTTTAGTCGAACCTTC. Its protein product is CASSRDREFSRTF.

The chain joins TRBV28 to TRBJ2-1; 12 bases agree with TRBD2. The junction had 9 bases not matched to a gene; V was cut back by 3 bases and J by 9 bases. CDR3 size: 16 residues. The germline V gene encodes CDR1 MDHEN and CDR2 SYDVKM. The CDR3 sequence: CASSFAGLAGFAEQFF. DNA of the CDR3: TGTGCCAGCAGTTTTGCAGGACTAGCGGGATTTGCTGAGCAGTTCTTC.

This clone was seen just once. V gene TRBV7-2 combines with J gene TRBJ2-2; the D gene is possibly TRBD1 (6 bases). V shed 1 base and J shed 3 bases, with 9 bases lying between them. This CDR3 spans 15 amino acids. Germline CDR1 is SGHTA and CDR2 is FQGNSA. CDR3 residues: CASSLVEGDTGELFF. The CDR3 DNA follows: TGTGCCAGCAGCTTAGTAGAGGGGGACACCGGGGAGCTGTTTTTT.

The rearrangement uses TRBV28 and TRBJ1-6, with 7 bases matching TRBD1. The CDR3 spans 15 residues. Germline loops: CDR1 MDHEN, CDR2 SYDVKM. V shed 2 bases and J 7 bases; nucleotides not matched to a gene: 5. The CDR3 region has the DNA TGTGCCAGCAGTTTAGACGGGACAGCGAATTCACCCCTCCACTTT. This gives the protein CASSLDGTANSPLHF.

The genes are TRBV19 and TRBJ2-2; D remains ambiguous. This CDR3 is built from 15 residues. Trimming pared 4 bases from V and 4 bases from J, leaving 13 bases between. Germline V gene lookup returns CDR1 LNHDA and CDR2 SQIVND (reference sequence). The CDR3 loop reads CASSKRRTGTGELFF. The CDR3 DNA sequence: TGTGCCAGTAGTAAACGGAGAACGGGCACCGGGGAGCTGTTTTTT. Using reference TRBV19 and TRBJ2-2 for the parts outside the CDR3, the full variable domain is DGGITQSPKYLFRKEGQNVTLSCEQNLNHDAMYWYRQDPGQGLRLIYYSQIVNDFQKGDIAEGYSVSREKKESFPLTVTSAQKNPTAFYLCASSKRRTGTGELFFGEGSRLTVL.

Written as DNA, the CDR3 is TGTGCCAGCAGCCAAGATCTTGCGGGGATCGGAAACACCATATATTTT. Encoded protein: CASSQDLAGIGNTIYF. The chain combines TRBV3-1 (or the pseudogene TRBV3-2) with TRBJ1-3; D gene uncertain. Trimming took off 0 bases at V and 4 bases at J, with 13 bases between the two ends. CDR1 LGHDT and CDR2 YNNKEL come from the germline V gene (reference sequence). This CDR3 region has 16 residues.

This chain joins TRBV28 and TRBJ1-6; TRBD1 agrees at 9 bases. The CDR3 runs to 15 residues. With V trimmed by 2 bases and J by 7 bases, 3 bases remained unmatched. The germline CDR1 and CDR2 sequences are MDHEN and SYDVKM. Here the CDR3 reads CASSLNRGLNSPLHF. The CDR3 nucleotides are TGTGCCAGCAGTTTAAACAGGGGGCTAAATTCACCCCTCCACTTT.

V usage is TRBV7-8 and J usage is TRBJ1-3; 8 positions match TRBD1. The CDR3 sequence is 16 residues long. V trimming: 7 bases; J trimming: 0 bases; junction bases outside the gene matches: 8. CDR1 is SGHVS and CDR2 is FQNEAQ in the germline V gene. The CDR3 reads CASKVSGTGSGNTIYF. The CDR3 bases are TGTGCCAGCAAGGTATCGGGGACAGGCTCTGGAAACACCATATATTTT. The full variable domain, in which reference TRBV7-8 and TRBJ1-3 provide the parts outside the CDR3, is GAGVSQSPRYKVAKRGQDVALRCDPISGHVSLFWYQQALGQGPEFLTYFQNEAQLDKSGLPSDRFFAERPEGSVSTLKIQRTQQEDSAVYLCASKVSGTGSGNTIYFGEGSWLTVV.

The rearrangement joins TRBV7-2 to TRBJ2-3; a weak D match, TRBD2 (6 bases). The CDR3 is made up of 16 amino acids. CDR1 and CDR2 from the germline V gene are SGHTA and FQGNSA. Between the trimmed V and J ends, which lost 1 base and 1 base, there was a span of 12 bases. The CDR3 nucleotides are TGTGCCAGCAGCTTAGGGCCAGCGGGCGGCACAGATACGCAGTATTTT. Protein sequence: CASSLGPAGGTDTQYF.

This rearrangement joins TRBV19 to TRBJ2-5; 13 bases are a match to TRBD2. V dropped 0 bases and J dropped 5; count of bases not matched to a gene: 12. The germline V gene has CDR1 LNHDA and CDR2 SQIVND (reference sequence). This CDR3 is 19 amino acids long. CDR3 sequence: CASSIDRSGTSGISETQYF. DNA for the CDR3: TGTGCCAGTAGTATAGATAGGTCCGGGACTAGCGGGATCTCGGAGACCCAGTACTTC.

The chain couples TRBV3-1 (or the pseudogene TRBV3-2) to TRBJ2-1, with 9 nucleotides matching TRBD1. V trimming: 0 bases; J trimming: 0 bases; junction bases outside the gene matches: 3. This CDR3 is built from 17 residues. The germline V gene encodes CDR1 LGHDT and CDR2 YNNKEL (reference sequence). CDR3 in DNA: TGTGCCAGCAGCCAAGATTTGGGACAGGGCTCCTACAATGAGCAGTTCTTC. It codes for CASSQDLGQGSYNEQFF.

The CDR3 here is CASSALADLAKNIQYF. The DNA of the CDR3 is TGTGCCAGTAGTGCCCTAGCGGACCTCGCCAAAAACATTCAGTACTTC. This chain uses TRBV19 with TRBJ2-4, with 7 bases aligning to TRBD2. CDR1 and CDR2 (germline): LNHDA, SQIVND (reference sequence). The CDR3 is 16 residues long. The V gene end was trimmed by 5 bases and the J gene end by 1 base; junction bases not matched to a gene: 8.

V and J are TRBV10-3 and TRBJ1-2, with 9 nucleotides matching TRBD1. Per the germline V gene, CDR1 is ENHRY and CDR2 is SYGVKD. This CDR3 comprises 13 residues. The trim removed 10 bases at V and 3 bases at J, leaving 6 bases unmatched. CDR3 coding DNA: TGTGCCACCTCGACAGGGGGGGACTATGGCTACACCTTC. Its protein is CATSTGGDYGYTF.

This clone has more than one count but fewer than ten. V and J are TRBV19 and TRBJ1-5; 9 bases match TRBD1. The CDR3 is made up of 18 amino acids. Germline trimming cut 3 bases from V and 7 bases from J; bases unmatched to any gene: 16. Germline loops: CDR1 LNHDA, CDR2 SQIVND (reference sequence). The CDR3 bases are TGTGCCAGTAGTATGTATCAGGGACAGGGAGCAGGGTACCAGCCCCAGCATTTT. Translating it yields CASSMYQGQGAGYQPQHF.

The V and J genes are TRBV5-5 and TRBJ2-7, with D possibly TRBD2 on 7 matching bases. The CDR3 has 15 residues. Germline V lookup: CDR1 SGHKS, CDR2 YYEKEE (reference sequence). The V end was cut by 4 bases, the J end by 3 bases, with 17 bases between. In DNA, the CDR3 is TGTGCCAGCAGCCGGAGGGGGAGGGCGGGCTACGAGCAGTACTTC. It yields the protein CASSRRGRAGYEQYF.

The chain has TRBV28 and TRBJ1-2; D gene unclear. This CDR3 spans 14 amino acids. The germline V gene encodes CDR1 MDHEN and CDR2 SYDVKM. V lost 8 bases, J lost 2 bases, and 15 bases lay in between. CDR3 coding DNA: TGTGCCAGCGCCCCGAGAGACTCCAACTATGGCTACACCTTC. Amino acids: CASAPRDSNYGYTF.

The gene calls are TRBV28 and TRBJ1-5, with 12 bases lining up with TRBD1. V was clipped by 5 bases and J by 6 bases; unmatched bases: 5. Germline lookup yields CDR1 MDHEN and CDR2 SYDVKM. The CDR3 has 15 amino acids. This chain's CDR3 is CASSHRDRGLQPQHF. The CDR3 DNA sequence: TGTGCCAGCAGTCACCGGGACAGGGGGCTTCAGCCCCAGCATTTT. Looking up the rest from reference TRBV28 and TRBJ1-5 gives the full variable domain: DVKVTQSSRYLVKRTGEKVFLECVQDMDHENMFWYRQDPGLGLRLIYFSYDVKMKEKGDIPEGYSVSREKKERFSLILESASTNQTSMYLCASSHRDRGLQPQHFGDGTRLSIL.

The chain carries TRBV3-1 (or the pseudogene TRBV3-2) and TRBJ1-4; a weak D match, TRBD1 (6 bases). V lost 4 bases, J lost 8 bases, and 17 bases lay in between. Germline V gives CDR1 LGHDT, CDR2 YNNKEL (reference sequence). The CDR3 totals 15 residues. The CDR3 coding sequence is TGTGCCAGCAGCCCGATTACAGGGCTTGGGGAAAAACTGTTTTTT. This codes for CASSPITGLGEKLFF.